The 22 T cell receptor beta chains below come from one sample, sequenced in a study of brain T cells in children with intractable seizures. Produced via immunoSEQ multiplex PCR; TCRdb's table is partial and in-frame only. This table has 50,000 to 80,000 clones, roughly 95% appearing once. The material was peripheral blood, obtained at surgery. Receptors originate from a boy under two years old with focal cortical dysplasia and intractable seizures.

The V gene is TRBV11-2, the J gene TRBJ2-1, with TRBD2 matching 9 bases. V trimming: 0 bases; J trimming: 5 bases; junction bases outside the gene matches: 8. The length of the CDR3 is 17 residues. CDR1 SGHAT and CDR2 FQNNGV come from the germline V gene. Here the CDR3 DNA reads TGTGCCAGCAGCTTAGATCACGGCGGGGGGGTAAACAATGAGCAGTTCTTC. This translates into CASSLDHGGGVNNEQFF. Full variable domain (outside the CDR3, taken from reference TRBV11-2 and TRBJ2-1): EAGVAQSPRYKIIEKRQSVAFWCNPISGHATLYWYQQILGQGPKLLIQFQNNGVVDDSQLPKDRFSAERLKGVDSTLKIQPAKLEDSAVYLCASSLDHGGGVNNEQFFGPGTRLTVL.

CDR3 sequence reads: CASSLGSQGASGQYF. Here the CDR3 DNA reads TGTGCCAGCAGCTTAGGATCGCAGGGGGCATCGGGGCAGTACTTC. This chain joins TRBV7-6 and TRBJ2-7, with TRBD1 identical over 8 bases. This CDR3 contains 15 residues. Trimming removed 1 base from V and 9 bases from J; junction bases left unmatched: 11. Germline assignment: CDR1 SGHVS and CDR2 FNYEAQ. Variable domain in full (rest from reference TRBV7-6 and TRBJ2-7): GAGVSQSPRYKVTKRGQDVALRCDPISGHVSLYWYRQALGQGPEFLTYFNYEAQQDKSGLPNDRFSAERPEGSISTLTIQRTEQRDSAMYRCASSLGSQGASGQYFGPGTRLTVT.

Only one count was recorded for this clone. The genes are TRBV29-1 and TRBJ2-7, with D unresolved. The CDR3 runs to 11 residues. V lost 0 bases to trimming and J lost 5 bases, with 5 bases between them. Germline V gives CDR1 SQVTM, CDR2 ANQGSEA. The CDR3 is CSVEEVDEQYF. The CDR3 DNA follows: TGCAGCGTTGAAGAAGTGGACGAGCAGTACTTC.

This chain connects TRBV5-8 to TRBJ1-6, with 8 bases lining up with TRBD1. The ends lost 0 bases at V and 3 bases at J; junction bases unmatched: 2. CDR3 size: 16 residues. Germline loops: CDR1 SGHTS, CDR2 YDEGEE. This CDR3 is CASSLGDRGYNSPLHF. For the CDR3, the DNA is TGTGCCAGCAGCTTGGGAGACAGGGGCTATAATTCACCCCTCCACTTT.

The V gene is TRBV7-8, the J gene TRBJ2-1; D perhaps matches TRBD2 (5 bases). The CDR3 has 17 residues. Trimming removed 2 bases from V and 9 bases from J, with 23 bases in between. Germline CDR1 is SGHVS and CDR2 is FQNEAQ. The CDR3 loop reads CASSLTVSYTGSGEQFF. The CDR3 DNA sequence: TGTGCCAGCAGCTTAACAGTTTCGTACACGGGGAGTGGTGAGCAGTTCTTC.

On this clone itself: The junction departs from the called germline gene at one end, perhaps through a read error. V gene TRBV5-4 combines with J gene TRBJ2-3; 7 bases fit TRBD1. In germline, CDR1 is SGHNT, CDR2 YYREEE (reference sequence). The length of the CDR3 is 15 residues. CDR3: CASSQLIGGTNTQYF. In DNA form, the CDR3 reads TGTGCCAGCAGCCAACTAATAGGGGGCACAAATACGCAGTATTTT.

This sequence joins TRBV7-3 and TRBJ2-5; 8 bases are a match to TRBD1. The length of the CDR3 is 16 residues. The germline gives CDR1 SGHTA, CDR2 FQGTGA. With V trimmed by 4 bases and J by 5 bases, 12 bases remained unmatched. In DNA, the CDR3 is TGTGCCAGCAGCTCCCTTCCCAGGGGGCACGGGGAGACCCAGTACTTC. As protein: CASSSLPRGHGETQYF. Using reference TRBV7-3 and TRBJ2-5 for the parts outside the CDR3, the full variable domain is GAGVSQTPSNKVTEKGKYVELRCDPISGHTALYWYRQSLGQGPEFLIYFQGTGAADDSGLPNDRFFAVRPEGSVSTLKIQRTERGDSAVYLCASSSLPRGHGETQYFGPGTRLLVL.

This CDR3 is CASSVGQGAYGYTF. CDR3 nucleotide sequence: TGTGCCAGCAGCGTAGGACAGGGGGCCTATGGCTACACCTTC. The chain combines TRBV9 with TRBJ1-2; 10 nucleotides agree with TRBD1. V was clipped by 0 bases and J by 4 bases; unmatched bases: 0. This CDR3 has 14 residues. CDR1 SGDLS and CDR2 YYNGEE come from the germline V gene. Combining the CDR3 with reference TRBV9 and TRBJ1-2 gives the whole variable domain DSGVTQTPKHLITATGQRVTLRCSPRSGDLSVYWYQQSLDQGLQFLIQYYNGEERAKGNILERFSAQQFPDLHSELNLSSLELGDSALYFCASSVGQGAYGYTFGSGTRLTVV.

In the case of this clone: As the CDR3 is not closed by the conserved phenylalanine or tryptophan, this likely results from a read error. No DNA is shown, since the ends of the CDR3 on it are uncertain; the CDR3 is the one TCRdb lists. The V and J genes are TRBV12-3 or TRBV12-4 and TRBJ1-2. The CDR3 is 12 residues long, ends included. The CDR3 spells CASSLDIGSHHL.

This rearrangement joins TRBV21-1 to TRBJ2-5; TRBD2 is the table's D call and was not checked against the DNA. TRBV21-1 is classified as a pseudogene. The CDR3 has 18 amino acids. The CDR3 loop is CASRHSWTSGGARETQYF. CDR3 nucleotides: TGTGCCAGCAGGCACTCGTGGACTAGCGGGGGGGCCAGAGAGACCCAGTACTTC.

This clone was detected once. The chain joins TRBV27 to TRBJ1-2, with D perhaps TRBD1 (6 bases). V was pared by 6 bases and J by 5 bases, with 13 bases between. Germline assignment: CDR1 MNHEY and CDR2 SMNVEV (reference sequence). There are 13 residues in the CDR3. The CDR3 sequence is CASRGGYYYGYTF. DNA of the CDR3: TGTGCCAGCAGGGGGGGCTACTATTATGGCTACACCTTC.

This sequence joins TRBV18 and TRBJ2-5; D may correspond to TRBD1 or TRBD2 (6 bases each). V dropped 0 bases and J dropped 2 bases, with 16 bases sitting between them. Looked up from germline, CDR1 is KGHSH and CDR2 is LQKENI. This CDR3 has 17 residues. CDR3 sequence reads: CASSPPTFRGQQETQYF. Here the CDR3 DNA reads TGTGCCAGCTCACCACCAACGTTCCGGGGGCAACAAGAGACCCAGTACTTC.

The CDR3 region is CASSLNVSGRFSYNEQFF. As DNA, the CDR3 is TGTGCCAGCAGCTTAAATGTTAGCGGGAGGTTTTCCTACAATGAGCAGTTCTTC. This rearrangement joins TRBV7-3 to TRBJ2-1; TRBD2 matches at 10 bases. The CDR3 loop spans 18 amino acids. Germline CDR1 is SGHTA and CDR2 is FQGTGA. The V gene end was trimmed by 1 base and the J gene end by 1 base; junction bases not matched to a gene: 7.

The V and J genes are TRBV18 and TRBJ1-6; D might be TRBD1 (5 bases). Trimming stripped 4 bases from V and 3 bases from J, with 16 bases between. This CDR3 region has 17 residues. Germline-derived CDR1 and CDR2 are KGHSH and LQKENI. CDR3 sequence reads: CASSLPAGLHYNSPLHF. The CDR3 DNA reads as TGTGCCAGCTCACTACCGGCGGGACTCCACTATAATTCACCCCTCCACTTT.

CDR3 nucleotides: TGTGCCAGCAGTTACTCGGACAATGAAGCTTTCTTT. This encodes CASSYSDNEAFF. V usage is TRBV6-2 or TRBV6-3 and J usage is TRBJ1-1, with D tentatively TRBD1 (5 bases). This CDR3 contains 12 residues. CDR1 is MNHEY, CDR2 SVGEGT, per germline. V lost 0 bases, J lost 7 bases, and 6 bases lay in between.

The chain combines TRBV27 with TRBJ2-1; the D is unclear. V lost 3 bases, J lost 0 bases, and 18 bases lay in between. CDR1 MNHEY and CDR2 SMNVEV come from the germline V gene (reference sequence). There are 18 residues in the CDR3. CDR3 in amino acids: CASSFLQHKTFSYNEQFF. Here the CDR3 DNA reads TGTGCCAGCAGTTTTCTACAGCATAAGACATTCTCCTACAATGAGCAGTTCTTC.

The CDR3 coding sequence is TGCGCCAGCTCGGCGCGGGCCGGTTTGCACGAGCAGTACTTC. It translates to CASSARAGLHEQYF. The chain recombines TRBV4-1 with TRBJ2-7; perhaps TRBD2 as D (5 bases). The length of the CDR3 is 14 residues. With 8 bases removed from V and 5 bases from J, the gap between germline ends came to 19 bases. Germline V gene lookup returns CDR1 MGHRA and CDR2 YSYEKL.

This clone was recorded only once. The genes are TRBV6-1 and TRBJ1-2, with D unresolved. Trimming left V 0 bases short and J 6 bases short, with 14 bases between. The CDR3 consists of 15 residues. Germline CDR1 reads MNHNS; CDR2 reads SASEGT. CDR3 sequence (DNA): TGTGCCAGCAGTGAAGCTGAGACTCATAGGGATGGCTACACCTTC. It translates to CASSEAETHRDGYTF.

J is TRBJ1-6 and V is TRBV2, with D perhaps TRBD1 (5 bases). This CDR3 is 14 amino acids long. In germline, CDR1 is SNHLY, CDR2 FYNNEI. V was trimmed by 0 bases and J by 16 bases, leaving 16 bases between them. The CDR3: CASSEALGGRALHF. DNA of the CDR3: TGTGCCAGCAGTGAAGCGCTGGGGGGACGGGCGCTCCACTTT.

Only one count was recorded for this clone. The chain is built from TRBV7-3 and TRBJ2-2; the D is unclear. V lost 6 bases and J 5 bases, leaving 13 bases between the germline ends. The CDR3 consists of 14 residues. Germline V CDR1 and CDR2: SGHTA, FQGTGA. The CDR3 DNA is TGTGCCAGCAGACAATCTCTAGGGACCGGGGAGCTGTTTTTT. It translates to CASRQSLGTGELFF.

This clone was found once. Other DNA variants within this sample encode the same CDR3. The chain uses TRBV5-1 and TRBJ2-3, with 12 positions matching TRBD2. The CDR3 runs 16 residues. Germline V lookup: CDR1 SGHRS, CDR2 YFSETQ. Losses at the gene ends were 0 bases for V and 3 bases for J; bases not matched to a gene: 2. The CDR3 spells CASSLGLAGGTDTQYF. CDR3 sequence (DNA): TGCGCCAGCAGCTTGGGGCTAGCGGGGGGGACAGATACGCAGTATTTT.

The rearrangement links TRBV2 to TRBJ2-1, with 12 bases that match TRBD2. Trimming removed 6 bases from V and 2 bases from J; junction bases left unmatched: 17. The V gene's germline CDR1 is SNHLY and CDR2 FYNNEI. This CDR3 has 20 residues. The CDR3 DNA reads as TGTGCCAGCAGACACACTAGCGGGAGGAACTTGAACAAAGCCTACAATGAGCAGTTCTTC. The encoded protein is CASRHTSGRNLNKAYNEQFF.